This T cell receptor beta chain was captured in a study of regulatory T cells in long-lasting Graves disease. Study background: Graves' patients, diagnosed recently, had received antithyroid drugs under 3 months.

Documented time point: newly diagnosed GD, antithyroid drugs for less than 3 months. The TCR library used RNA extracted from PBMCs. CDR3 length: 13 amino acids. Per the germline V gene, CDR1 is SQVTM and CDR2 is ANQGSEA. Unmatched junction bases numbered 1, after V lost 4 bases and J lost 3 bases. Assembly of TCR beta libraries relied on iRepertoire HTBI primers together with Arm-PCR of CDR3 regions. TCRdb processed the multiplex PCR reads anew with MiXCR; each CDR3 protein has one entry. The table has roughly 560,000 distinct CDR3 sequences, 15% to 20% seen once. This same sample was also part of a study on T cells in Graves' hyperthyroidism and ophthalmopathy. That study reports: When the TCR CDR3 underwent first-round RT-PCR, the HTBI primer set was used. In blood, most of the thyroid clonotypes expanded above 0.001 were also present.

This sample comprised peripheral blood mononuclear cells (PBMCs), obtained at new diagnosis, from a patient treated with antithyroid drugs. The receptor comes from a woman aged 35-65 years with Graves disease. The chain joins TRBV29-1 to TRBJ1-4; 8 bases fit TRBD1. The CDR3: CSVGTGSNEKLFF. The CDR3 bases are TGCAGCGTTGGGACAGGGTCTAATGAAAAACTGTTTTTT.